Sequencing of this T cell receptor (beta chain) was carried out in a study of cytomegalovirus exposure and HLA in healthy donors. The PCR was carried out with 60 Vbeta primers and 13 Jbeta primers. Measured with immunoSEQ multiplex PCR; TCRdb has only the in-frame clones, and not every one. This table has approximately 44,000 clones, roughly 87% appearing once. V was pared by 7 bases and J by 1 base, with 10 bases of the junction left unmatched. This CDR3 has 17 amino acids. Per germline, CDR1 SGHNT and CDR2 YENEEA. This clone came up once. The chain has TRBV11-3 and TRBJ2-2; 9 positions agree with TRBD1. The origin of this receptor is a woman aged 40-49 years in good health and CMV-seropositive. Sequenced input: PBMCs. This CDR3 is CASTHETGGMNTGELFF. CDR3 DNA: TGTGCCAGCACCCATGAGACAGGGGGGATGAACACCGGGGAGCTGTTTTTT.